One sample yielded the 21 T cell receptor beta chains listed below, sequenced in a study of Graves' ophthalmopathy and Graves' hyperthyroidism. Investigators amplified TCR beta CDR3 regions from RNA transcripts. HTBI primers were employed in first-round RT-PCR, then a second-round multiplex PCR followed. TCRdb passed the multiplex PCR reads through MiXCR, listing each CDR3 protein once. Seen here are about 620,000 distinct CDR3 sequences, roughly 20% observed once, and the top ten hold approximately 7%. The sample taken for sequencing was peripheral blood. These receptor sequences come from a woman aged 18-30 years with stable Graves' hyperthyroidism. Some clones in this sample may be carry-over from other donors' samples.

A remark on this clonotype: This may stem from a read error, because a much larger clone lies one nucleotide away. This CDR3 is missing its conserved last phenylalanine or tryptophan, likely due to a read error. The chain links TRBV2 to TRBJ1-2, with 7 bases lining up with TRBD1. V trimming: 8 bases; J trimming: 10 bases; junction bases outside the gene matches: 7. Germline-derived CDR1 and CDR2 are SNHLY and FYNNEI. This CDR3 contains 11 residues. Written as DNA, the CDR3 is TGTGCCAGCGACCAGGGGGACCCCTACACCTAC. Translated: CASDQGDPYTY.

This clonotype was recorded at least ten times. The chain carries TRBV28 and TRBJ2-5; possibly TRBD2 for D (6 bases). CDR1 is MDHEN and CDR2 is SYDVKM in the germline V gene. V lost 1 base and J lost 4, with 10 bases in between. This CDR3 is 14 amino acids long. The CDR3: CASSLSLGGETQYF. DNA of the CDR3: TGTGCCAGCAGTTTATCTTTGGGGGGAGAGACCCAGTACTTC.

This chain connects TRBV2 to TRBJ1-1, with 8 bases that match TRBD1. CDR3 length equals 16 residues. Looked up from germline, CDR1 is SNHLY and CDR2 is FYNNEI. V gave up 5 bases and J gave up 2 bases; unmatched junction bases: 10. The DNA of the CDR3 is TGTGCCAGCAGTCAATTAATCGGGACAGGTAACACTGAAGCTTTCTTT. It codes for CASSQLIGTGNTEAFF.

V is TRBV28 and J is TRBJ2-5; the match to TRBD2 covers 15 bases. Losses at the gene ends were 6 bases for V and 5 bases for J; bases not matched to a gene: 10. The CDR3 totals 17 residues. Germline assignment: CDR1 MDHEN and CDR2 SYDVKM. CDR3 nucleotides: TGTGCCAGCAGCCCCGGACTAGCGGGAGGGCGTCGGGAGACCCAGTACTTC. It codes for CASSPGLAGGRRETQYF.

The chain has TRBV28 and TRBJ1-5; no reliable D call. CDR1 is MDHEN and CDR2 is SYDVKM in the germline V gene. The CDR3 totals 15 residues. V shed 5 bases and J shed 11 bases, with 22 bases lying between them. The CDR3 reads CASSGEQRANGAQHF. The CDR3 bases are TGTGCCAGCAGTGGTGAACAGCGAGCAAACGGGGCCCAGCATTTT.

This clonotype was counted at least ten times. V and J are TRBV5-1 and TRBJ1-2, with a tentative D call TRBD1 (6 bases). The CDR3 contains 13 residues. V shed 0 bases and J shed 9 bases, with 12 bases lying between them. Germline lookup yields CDR1 SGHRS and CDR2 YFSETQ. This chain's CDR3 is CASSLDGDMSYTF. CDR3 bases: TGCGCCAGCAGCTTGGATGGGGACATGAGCTACACCTTC. Drawing the rest from reference TRBV5-1 and TRBJ1-2, the complete variable domain is KAGVTQTPRYLIKTRGQQVTLSCSPISGHRSVSWYQQTPGQGLQFLFEYFSETQRNKGNFPGRFSGRQFSNSRSEMNVSTLELGDSALYLCASSLDGDMSYTFGSGTRLTVV.

There are many counts of this clonotype. The V call is TRBV6-1, the J call TRBJ1-1; D is unclear. The CDR3 length is 13 residues. V shed 3 bases and J shed 3 bases, with 8 bases lying between them. Germline CDR1 MNHNS, CDR2 SASEGT. The CDR3 protein is CASSEFRDTEAFF. In DNA form, the CDR3 reads TGTGCCAGCAGTGAGTTCCGGGACACTGAAGCTTTCTTT.

This clonotype has more than one count but fewer than ten. J is TRBJ1-6 and V is TRBV13; D is unresolved. V was pared by 5 bases and J by 10 bases, with 15 bases between. The V gene's germline CDR1 is PRHDT and CDR2 FYEKMQ (reference sequence). The CDR3 has 14 amino acids. In DNA, the CDR3 is TGTGCCAGCAGCCCCCCCCCGGCACGATCACCCCTCCACTTT. This translates into CASSPPPARSPLHF.

This clonotype came up many times. The gene calls are TRBV29-1 and TRBJ2-5; perhaps TRBD2 as D (6 bases). The V gene's germline CDR1 is SQVTM and CDR2 ANQGSEA. Trimming took off 4 bases at V and 7 bases at J, with 13 bases between the two ends. The CDR3 length is 12 residues. The CDR3: CSVGGEEGTQYF. DNA for the CDR3: TGCAGCGTTGGAGGGGAGGAAGGGACCCAGTACTTC.

This clonotype was counted once. The V call is TRBV4-1, the J call TRBJ1-1; 9 nucleotides match TRBD1. The J segment lost 5 bases and the V segment lost 3 bases, leaving 7 bases of the junction unmatched. Germline CDR1 MGHRA, CDR2 YSYEKL. This CDR3 is built from 15 residues. This CDR3 is CASSQQQGAGTEAFF. The CDR3 region has the DNA TGCGCCAGCAGCCAGCAACAGGGGGCAGGGACTGAAGCTTTCTTT.

This clonotype has a count of ten or more. V is TRBV11-2 and J is TRBJ2-2; D remains unclear. The V and J ends lost 3 bases and 0 bases respectively, with 5 bases between them. Germline CDR1 and CDR2: SGHAT and FQNNGV. The length of the CDR3 is 14 residues. The CDR3 region is CASSFMANTGELFF. CDR3 sequence (DNA): TGTGCCAGCAGCTTCATGGCGAACACCGGGGAGCTGTTTTTT.

This clonotype was observed at least ten times. This rearrangement joins TRBV12-5 to TRBJ1-5; weak D call: TRBD1 (6 bases). Trimming removed 4 bases from V and 0 bases from J, with 13 bases in between. CDR1 is LGHNT, CDR2 FRNRAP, per germline. The CDR3 is made up of 16 amino acids. For the CDR3, the DNA is TGTGCTAGTGGTTCTGGGACACTCTATAGCAATCAGCCCCAGCATTTT. Its protein product is CASGSGTLYSNQPQHF.

The sample holds many counts of this clonotype. The chain couples TRBV6-5 to TRBJ2-7, with unresolved D. V was shortened by 3 bases and J by 2 bases, with 11 bases between the two germline ends. This CDR3 region has 14 residues. Germline loops: CDR1 MNHEY, CDR2 SVGAGI. In DNA form, the CDR3 reads TGTGCCAGCAGTTATCGCAGTCGAACCTACGAGCAGTACTTC. It codes for CASSYRSRTYEQYF.

The table lists this clonotype with a few counts. V is TRBV11-3 and J is TRBJ1-1; D not certain. This CDR3 has 13 amino acids. Germline V gene lookup returns CDR1 SGHNT and CDR2 YENEEA. Trimming cost V 8 bases and J 3 bases, with 13 bases left between them. CDR3 nucleotide sequence: TGTGCCAGCTCTCGGCGTAGAGACACTGAAGCTTTCTTT. The encoded protein is CASSRRRDTEAFF.

This clonotype was detected ten times or more. The V gene is TRBV10-3, the J gene TRBJ1-1; 8 nucleotides agree with TRBD1. Germline assignment: CDR1 ENHRY and CDR2 SYGVKD. V dropped 5 bases and J dropped 4; count of bases not matched to a gene: 6. CDR3 size: 14 residues. This CDR3 reads CAISKQGAGTEAFF. The DNA of the CDR3 is TGTGCCATCAGTAAGCAGGGGGCCGGCACTGAAGCTTTCTTT.

This clonotype came up many times. This chain links TRBV11-1 with TRBJ1-1, with 7 bases fitting TRBD1. Germline CDR1 is SGHAT and CDR2 is FQDESV (reference sequence). The CDR3 totals 18 residues. Losses at the gene ends were 4 bases for V and 0 bases for J; bases not matched to a gene: 14. CDR3 region: CASSSTAGQPTLNTEAFF. The CDR3 DNA sequence: TGTGCCAGCAGCTCGACAGCGGGACAGCCCACATTGAACACTGAAGCTTTCTTT.

The chain is built from TRBV6-1 and TRBJ2-7, with 8 bases that match TRBD2. Per germline, CDR1 MNHNS and CDR2 SASEGT. The V gene end was trimmed by 8 bases and the J gene end by 4 bases; junction bases not matched to a gene: 13. The CDR3 contains 15 residues. CDR3 sequence (DNA): TGTGCCAGCTCAACCGGGACTAGGAGATTTTACGAGCAGTACTTC. Protein product: CASSTGTRRFYEQYF.

This clonotype was counted many times. The rearrangement joins TRBV29-1 to TRBJ1-2, with D unresolved. V was shortened by 4 bases and J by 7 bases, with 13 bases between the two germline ends. Germline CDR1 SQVTM, CDR2 ANQGSEA. The CDR3 is made up of 12 amino acids. CDR3: CSVARGGGGYTF. CDR3 nucleotide sequence: TGCAGCGTTGCCCGTGGAGGAGGTGGCTACACCTTC.

This clonotype was recorded at least ten times. The chain is built from TRBV5-1 and TRBJ1-1; D remains ambiguous. Germline CDR1 SGHRS, CDR2 YFSETQ. This CDR3 region has 15 residues. V shed 0 bases and J shed 0 bases, with 9 bases lying between them. In nucleotides, the CDR3 is TGCGCCAGCAGCTTGGGGGCATCGGTGAACACTGAAGCTTTCTTT. Protein product: CASSLGASVNTEAFF.

There are many counts of this clonotype. J is TRBJ1-3 and V is TRBV27; a possible D gene is TRBD1 (5 bases). The V and J ends lost 4 bases and 2 bases respectively, with 9 bases between them. This CDR3 has 14 residues. Germline V gene data show CDR1 as MNHEY and CDR2 as SMNVEV (reference sequence). CDR3 region: CASSSWTTGNTIYF. DNA for the CDR3: TGTGCCAGCAGTTCCTGGACAACTGGAAACACCATATATTTT.

In DNA, the CDR3 is TGCAGTGCTAGGTCGGGCGGGTACGAGCAGTACTTC. It translates to CSARSGGYEQYF. The chain carries TRBV20-1 and TRBJ2-7; weak D call: TRBD2 (5 bases). Trimming shortened V by 3 bases and J by 4 bases, and 10 bases separated the two germline ends. The CDR3 consists of 12 residues. Germline assignment: CDR1 DFQATT and CDR2 SNEGSKA (reference sequence).